The source of this TCR beta chain is a study of chemoradiotherapy in HPV16-positive cancers. The CDR3 covers 15 residues. The V end lost 6 bases, the J end lost 15 bases, and 24 bases lay between the germline ends. From germline, CDR1 is SNHLY and CDR2 FYNNEI. TCRdb keeps only in-frame clones here, not all; method: immunoSEQ multiplex PCR. The sample has roughly 14,000 clones; approximately 90% are singletons. This specimen consisted of blood, obtained from a patient who underwent chemoradiotherapy. The rearrangement joins TRBV2 to TRBJ1-6, with D tentatively TRBD1 (5 bases). This TCR was recovered from a human donor with HPV-associated anogenital cancer. CDR3 protein: CASSDIDRDHRRLHF. The CDR3 bases are TGTGCCAGCAGCGACATCGACCGGGACCATCGACGCCTCCACTTT.